Presented here are 29 T cell receptor beta chains from one specimen sequenced in a study of identical twins' blood T cells. TCRdb processed the 5' RACE reads anew with MiXCR; each CDR3 protein has one entry. Among fewer than 450,000 distinct CDR3 sequences listed, about 28% were seen once. Input material: PBMCs. The receptors here all came from a woman aged 18 to 50 in good health.

The chain couples TRBV9 to TRBJ1-4, with 10 bases fitting TRBD1. The germline gives CDR1 SGDLS, CDR2 YYNGEE. The CDR3 has 15 residues. V dropped 4 bases and J dropped 7; count of bases not matched to a gene: 7. In DNA, the CDR3 is TGTGCCAGCAGCACCCGGACAGGGGGAGGTGAAAAACTGTTTTTT. Protein sequence: CASSTRTGGGEKLFF.

The chain employs TRBV20-1 and TRBJ2-2, with D possibly being TRBD2 (7 bases). CDR1 is DFQATT, CDR2 SNEGSKA, per germline (reference sequence). Trimming took 2 bases from V and 4 from J, leaving 14 bases between them. The CDR3 is made up of 15 amino acids. Written as DNA, the CDR3 is TGCAGTGCTAGATTTGGGGGGGGGCCCACCGGGGAGCTGTTTTTT. It specifies CSARFGGGPTGELFF.

This clonotype has ten or more counts. The V gene is TRBV6-2 or TRBV6-3, the J gene TRBJ2-7; TRBD2 aligns across 10 bases. The CDR3 is made up of 15 amino acids. V trimming: 0 bases; J trimming: 4 bases; junction bases outside the gene matches: 3. CDR1 is MNHEY, CDR2 SVGEGT, per germline. In DNA, the CDR3 is TGTGCCAGCAGTTACTCCGCTAGCGGGAGTTACGAGCAGTACTTC. This codes for CASSYSASGSYEQYF.

This clonotype was found many times. The V gene is TRBV29-1, the J gene TRBJ1-1, with D unclear. V lost 8 bases and J lost 0, with 13 bases in between. Looked up from germline, CDR1 is SQVTM and CDR2 is ANQGSEA. The CDR3 is made up of 13 amino acids. The CDR3 nucleotides are TGCAGCACCCTGAGAGGGATGAACACTGAAGCTTTCTTT. Protein product: CSTLRGMNTEAFF.

This clonotype has only a few counts. The chain links TRBV20-1 to TRBJ1-1; D gene unclear. This CDR3 region has 13 residues. Trimming cost V 7 bases and J 0 bases, with 12 bases left between them. Germline V gives CDR1 DFQATT, CDR2 SNEGSKA (reference sequence). The CDR3 region is CSGGISLNTEAFF. The CDR3 DNA sequence: TGCAGTGGGGGAATATCTCTGAACACTGAAGCTTTCTTT.

The V gene is TRBV4-3, the J gene TRBJ2-1, with D uncertain. Trimming shortened V by 0 bases and J by 0 bases, and 9 bases separated the two germline ends. The germline CDR1 and CDR2 sequences are LGHNA and YSLEER. There are 16 residues in the CDR3. CDR3 sequence: CASSQDDRNSYNEQFF. CDR3 nucleotide sequence: TGCGCCAGCAGCCAAGATGACCGCAACTCCTACAATGAGCAGTTCTTC.

The V gene is TRBV7-2, the J gene TRBJ2-3, with 10 bases identical to TRBD2. With 3 bases clipped from V and 6 bases from J, the junction kept 9 bases outside the gene matches. Germline CDR1 SGHTA, CDR2 FQGNSA. The CDR3 contains 16 residues. The CDR3 DNA reads TGTGCCAGCAGCTTTCGGGCTAGCGGGGGAGGGGATACGCAGTATTTT. This encodes CASSFRASGGGDTQYF. The variable domain in full, with the rest retrieved from reference TRBV7-2 and TRBJ2-3, is GAGVSQSPSNKVTEKGKDVELRCDPISGHTALYWYRQSLGQGLEFLIYFQGNSAPDKSGLPSDRFSAERTGGSVSTLTIQRTQQEDSAVYLCASSFRASGGGDTQYFGPGTRLTVL.

This clonotype was counted at least ten times. V and J are TRBV10-2 and TRBJ2-5; D gene ambiguous. The CDR3 is made up of 12 amino acids. From germline, CDR1 is WSHSY and CDR2 SAAADI. V was trimmed by 1 base and J by 3 bases, leaving 3 bases between them. CDR3 amino acids: CASSELEETQYF. CDR3 coding DNA: TGCGCCAGCAGTGAGTTGGAAGAGACCCAGTACTTC.

The rearrangement links TRBV2 to TRBJ1-1, with D tentatively TRBD1 (5 bases). Germline V gene lookup returns CDR1 SNHLY and CDR2 FYNNEI. The CDR3 totals 12 residues. Trimming cost V 7 bases and J 5 bases, with 11 bases left between them. The CDR3 sequence: CASMGPGTEAFF. CDR3 sequence (DNA): TGTGCCAGCATGGGACCGGGAACTGAAGCTTTCTTT.

This clonotype was seen only a few times. This rearrangement joins TRBV27 to TRBJ1-6; TRBD1 agrees at 8 bases. This CDR3 is built from 16 residues. CDR1 is MNHEY and CDR2 is SMNVEV in the germline V gene (reference sequence). Germline trimming cut 0 bases from V and 6 bases from J; bases unmatched to any gene: 4. The CDR3 here is CASSLSAGGRNSPLHF. The DNA for the CDR3 is TGTGCCAGCAGTTTATCAGCAGGGGGCCGTAATTCACCCCTCCACTTT.

This chain connects TRBV6-5 to TRBJ2-5, with D unclear. The ends were cut back, 4 bases at V and 4 bases at J, with 7 bases in the middle. Germline V gene data show CDR1 as MNHEY and CDR2 as SVGAGI. There are 12 residues in the CDR3. CDR3: CASSSVSETQYF. DNA of the CDR3: TGTGCCAGCAGTTCCGTGTCAGAGACCCAGTACTTC.

This clonotype appeared a single time. The chain links TRBV11-2 to TRBJ1-1, with a tentative D call TRBD1 (6 bases). CDR1 and CDR2 (germline): SGHAT, FQNNGV. Trimming stripped 2 bases from V and 5 bases from J, with 12 bases between. The length of the CDR3 is 14 residues. CDR3 DNA: TGTGCCAGCAGCTTATACAGGGCGAGGACTGAAGCTTTCTTT. Amino acids: CASSLYRARTEAFF.

This sequence joins TRBV2 and TRBJ1-2; D perhaps matches TRBD1 (5 bases). V shed 10 bases and J shed 2 bases, with 20 bases lying between them. This CDR3 contains 15 residues. Germline CDR1 reads SNHLY; CDR2 reads FYNNEI. The CDR3 DNA is TGTGCCAAAAAACGTGGTACAGGACACAACTATGGCTACACCTTC. This encodes CAKKRGTGHNYGYTF.

The chain recombines TRBV20-1 with TRBJ2-2; 15 bases line up with TRBD2. V shed 1 base, J shed 0 bases, and the junction held 6 bases outside the gene matches. The CDR3 has 19 residues. In germline, CDR1 is DFQATT, CDR2 SNEGSKA (reference sequence). The CDR3 loop is CSARVGLAGGFANTGELFF. CDR3 coding DNA: TGCAGTGCTAGAGTTGGACTAGCGGGAGGGTTTGCGAACACCGGGGAGCTGTTTTTT.

This chain uses TRBV15 with TRBJ1-2; D is uncertain. The ends were cut back, 0 bases at V and 4 bases at J, with 18 bases in the middle. This CDR3 is 17 amino acids long. The germline CDR1 and CDR2 sequences are LNHNV and YYDKDF (reference sequence). The CDR3 reads CATSRDSAMGEVYGYTF. CDR3 in DNA: TGTGCCACCAGCAGAGATAGTGCGATGGGAGAAGTCTATGGCTACACCTTC.

The chain is built from TRBV2 and TRBJ2-7, with D uncertain. This CDR3 spans 11 amino acids. Germline V gene data show CDR1 as SNHLY and CDR2 as FYNNEI. Trimming removed 11 bases from V and 0 bases from J, with 8 bases in between. The CDR3 region is CAGASSYEQYF. In nucleotides, the CDR3 is TGTGCCGGAGCGAGCTCCTACGAGCAGTACTTC.

V usage is TRBV2 and J usage is TRBJ2-5; D is possibly TRBD2 (6 bases). V lost 4 bases to trimming and J lost 9 bases, with 21 bases between them. The V gene's germline CDR1 is SNHLY and CDR2 FYNNEI. There are 15 residues in the CDR3. CDR3 in DNA: TGTGCCAGCAGTGCGAGTTGGGGCGGGACGGAGGCCCAGTACTTC. This codes for CASSASWGGTEAQYF. Variable domain in full (rest from reference TRBV2 and TRBJ2-5): EPEVTQTPSHQVTQMGQEVILRCVPISNHLYFYWYRQILGQKVEFLVSFYNNEISEKSEIFDDQFSVERPDGSNFTLKIRSTKLEDSAMYFCASSASWGGTEAQYFGPGTRLLVL.

V and J are TRBV27 and TRBJ2-3; 8 nucleotides line up with TRBD2. The CDR3 extends over 14 amino acids. V trimming: 4 bases; J trimming: 4 bases; junction bases outside the gene matches: 4. CDR1 and CDR2 from the germline V gene are MNHEY and SMNVEV (reference sequence). The CDR3 DNA is TGTGCCAGCAGTTCCGGGACTAGTGCAGATACGCAGTATTTT. Protein: CASSSGTSADTQYF.

This clonotype was picked up a small number of times. The genes are TRBV29-1 and TRBJ1-1, with unresolved D. The V gene's germline CDR1 is SQVTM and CDR2 ANQGSEA. V was cut by 2 bases and J by 1 base, with 8 bases left in between. The CDR3 consists of 13 residues. In DNA, the CDR3 is TGCAGCGTTGAAATTCGAGGGAACACTGAAGCTTTCTTT. The encoded protein is CSVEIRGNTEAFF.

This clonotype was observed once. The genes are TRBV4-3 and TRBJ1-4; 9 positions match TRBD1. Germline-derived CDR1 and CDR2 are LGHNA and YSLEER. This CDR3 region has 14 residues. V was clipped by 2 bases and J by 13 bases; unmatched bases: 8. The CDR3 loop reads CASSQTLPGQGLFF. The CDR3 region has the DNA TGCGCCAGCAGCCAAACTCTACCGGGACAGGGACTGTTTTTT.

The chain recombines TRBV7-2 with TRBJ2-4; D assignment may be TRBD1 or TRBD2 (5 bases each). This CDR3 has 15 residues. Deletions cut 2 bases from V and 0 bases from J, with 8 bases between. Germline V gene data show CDR1 as SGHTA and CDR2 as FQGNSA. The CDR3 nucleotides are TGTGCCAGCAGCTTAAGGGACCTAGCCAAAAACATTCAGTACTTC. This encodes CASSLRDLAKNIQYF.

For the CDR3, the DNA is TGTGCCAGCAGCACCCTGGGACAGGGAGGAATCGGGGAGCTGTTTTTT. Encoded protein: CASSTLGQGGIGELFF. The chain combines TRBV5-4 with TRBJ2-2; 9 bases map to TRBD1. Germline V gene data show CDR1 as SGHNT and CDR2 as YYREEE (reference sequence). The CDR3 is 16 amino acids. The trim removed 4 bases at V and 7 bases at J, leaving 11 bases unmatched.

The chain carries TRBV6-5 and TRBJ1-1, with D perhaps TRBD1 (6 bases). CDR3 length: 15 amino acids. The V gene's germline CDR1 is MNHEY and CDR2 SVGAGI. V lost 4 bases, J lost 6 bases, and 18 bases lay in between. CDR3 in DNA: TGTGCCAGCAGTTTCCGATGGCAGGGGACCGCTGAAGCTTTCTTT. Amino acids: CASSFRWQGTAEAFF.

In its sample, this clonotype was seen a few times. This chain joins TRBV9 and TRBJ2-1; maybe TRBD2 (6 bases). The V end was cut by 0 bases, the J end by 7 bases, with 8 bases between. Germline-derived CDR1 and CDR2 are SGDLS and YYNGEE. This CDR3 is 13 amino acids long. CDR3 nucleotides: TGTGCCAGCAGCGTAGGTGGGGGGAATGAGCAGTTCTTC. It is translated as CASSVGGGNEQFF.

The chain links TRBV2 to TRBJ1-4, with D hard to call. Between the trimmed V and J ends, which lost 8 bases and 13 bases, there was a span of 14 bases. There are 11 residues in the CDR3. The germline V gene encodes CDR1 SNHLY and CDR2 FYNNEI. CDR3 region: CASALELGLFF. CDR3 nucleotides: TGTGCCAGCGCCCTCGAGTTAGGACTGTTTTTT. Using reference TRBV2 and TRBJ1-4 for the parts outside the CDR3, the full variable domain is EPEVTQTPSHQVTQMGQEVILRCVPISNHLYFYWYRQILGQKVEFLVSFYNNEISEKSEIFDDQFSVERPDGSNFTLKIRSTKLEDSAMYFCASALELGLFFGSGTQLSVL.

This clonotype has a handful of counts. V and J are TRBV5-1 and TRBJ2-3; TRBD2 matches at 12 bases. This CDR3 contains 16 residues. Trimming cost V 7 bases and J 8 bases; bases outside gene matches: 14. Germline CDR1 SGHRS, CDR2 YFSETQ. The CDR3 nucleotides are TGCGCCAGCGGACGATCACTAGCGGGGGGCACGGGTACGCAGTATTTT. The encoded protein is CASGRSLAGGTGTQYF.

The rearrangement joins TRBV7-9 to TRBJ2-5, with TRBD2 matching 7 bases. CDR1 is SEHNR, CDR2 FQNEAQ, per germline (reference sequence). The CDR3 is 16 amino acids. The V gene end was trimmed by 5 bases and the J gene end by 2 bases; junction bases not matched to a gene: 11. This CDR3 is CASSLTYHSGQETQYF. DNA of the CDR3: TGTGCCAGCAGCCTAACCTACCATAGCGGGCAAGAGACCCAGTACTTC.

J is TRBJ2-3 and V is TRBV6-5; 7 nucleotides line up with TRBD1. V lost 2 bases and J lost 5; bases outside the gene matches: 4. This CDR3 is 14 amino acids long. Germline CDR1 and CDR2: MNHEY and SVGAGI. The CDR3 region is CASSYDRVGDTQYF. CDR3 nucleotide sequence: TGTGCCAGCAGTTACGACAGGGTGGGAGATACGCAGTATTTT.

The chain combines TRBV5-6 with TRBJ2-3, with no clear D. Germline V gene data show CDR1 as SGHDT and CDR2 as YYEEEE. V lost 3 bases, J lost 2 bases, and 13 bases lay in between. The CDR3 sequence is 15 residues long. Here the CDR3 DNA reads TGTGCCAGCAGCTCTCCCGAGGAGAACACAGATACGCAGTATTTT. It codes for CASSSPEENTDTQYF.